This T cell receptor beta chain was obtained from a study of CD8 T cells in ankylosing spondylitis. Points on this clonotype: Its specificity is not known.

TCRdb recomputed calls from the 5' RACE reads with MiXCR, one row per CDR3 protein. Of hundreds of thousands of distinct CDR3 sequences listed, about 15% were seen once; the top ten hold 1%. Study conclusions and caveats: The study identified a TCR beta motif of roughly eight highly homologous variants that appeared characteristic of ankylosing spondylitis blood.

Germline assignment: CDR1 SGHRS and CDR2 YFSETQ. V lost 0 bases and J 5 bases, leaving 11 bases between the germline ends. This CDR3 comprises 14 residues. The receptor was derived from a male donor with ankylosing spondylitis. The chain employs TRBV5-1 and TRBJ1-2, with a weak D call TRBD1 (5 bases). The sample taken for sequencing was blood, either unsorted or a sorted T cell fraction (not recorded which). CDR3 nucleotide sequence: TGCGCCAGCAGCTTGGAGACGGGGGTTTATGGCTACACCTTC. Amino acids: CASSLETGVYGYTF.